The source of this TCR beta chain is a study of early T cells in non-severe SARS-CoV-2 infection. In the study overall: Sequenced bulk RNA came from whole blood that was unsorted, and chains were unpaired. Study-level findings and limits: Missing private and CD4 specificities, VDJdb matching favored anti-spike CD8 responses.

This clonotype appeared many times. Its antigen is not known. Unique molecular identifiers were added to individual cDNA molecules. TCRdb analysed the 5' RACE reads with MiXCR anew, one entry per CDR3 protein. The sample lists about 35,000 distinct CDR3 sequences, 4.7% occurring once. The germline V gene encodes CDR1 SGHRS and CDR2 YFSETQ. The V gene lost 2 bases and the J gene lost 0 bases, with 9 bases spanning the gap. The CDR3 contains 14 residues. The chain links TRBV5-1 to TRBJ2-7, with a possible D match to TRBD1 (6 bases). The receptor comes from an adult who was a healthcare worker with PCR-confirmed SARS-CoV-2 infection or an uninfected control (not recorded which). Sample: whole blood. In nucleotides, the CDR3 is TGCGCCAGCAGCTTACAGGGTAGCTCCTACGAGCAGTACTTC. This sequence encodes CASSLQGSSYEQYF. The full variable domain, with the rest looked up from reference TRBV5-1 and TRBJ2-7, is KAGVTQTPRYLIKTRGQQVTLSCSPISGHRSVSWYQQTPGQGLQFLFEYFSETQRNKGNFPGRFSGRQFSNSRSEMNVSTLELGDSALYLCASSLQGSSYEQYFGPGTRLTVT.